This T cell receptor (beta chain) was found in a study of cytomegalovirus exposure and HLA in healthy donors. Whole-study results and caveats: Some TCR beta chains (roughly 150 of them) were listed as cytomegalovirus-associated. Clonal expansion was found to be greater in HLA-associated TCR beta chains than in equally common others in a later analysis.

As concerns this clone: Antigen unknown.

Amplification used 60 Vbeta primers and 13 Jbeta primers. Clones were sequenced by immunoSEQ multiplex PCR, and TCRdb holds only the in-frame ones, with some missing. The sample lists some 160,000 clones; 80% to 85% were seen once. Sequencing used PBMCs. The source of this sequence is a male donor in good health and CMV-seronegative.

CDR3 residues: CASSYNQETQYF. CDR3 DNA: TGTGCCAGCAGTTATAATCAAGAGACCCAGTACTTC. The chain employs TRBV14 and TRBJ2-5; D call uncertain. V lost 6 bases, J lost 2 bases, and 7 bases lay in between. Per the germline V gene, CDR1 is SGHDN and CDR2 is FVKESK. The CDR3 has 12 residues. Full variable domain (rest looked up from reference TRBV14 and TRBJ2-5): EAGVTQFPSHSVIEKGQTVTLRCDPISGHDNLYWYRRVMGKEIKFLLHFVKESKQDESGMPNNRFLAERTGGTYSTLKVQPAELEDSGVYFCASSYNQETQYFGPGTRLLVL.